This TCR beta chain was found in a study of neurological immune-mediated disorders. This clonotype was seen ten or more times. TCRdb ran MiXCR on the 5' RACE reads and lists one entry per CDR3 protein. The data show around 49,000 distinct CDR3 sequences, about 12% seen once. The time point denotes: longitudinal time-point 3. V trimming: 5 bases; J trimming: 1 base; junction bases outside the gene matches: 7. The CDR3 is made up of 15 amino acids. The sample taken for sequencing was PBMCs. The rearrangement joins TRBV12-3 or TRBV12-4 to TRBJ2-5; 7 positions agree with TRBD1. This receptor was identified in a male donor with HTLV-1-associated myelopathy (HAM/TSP). The CDR3, as DNA: TGTGCCAGCAGTCCAGGGGGACGATTCCAAGAGACCCAGTACTTC. Translating gives CASSPGGRFQETQYF.